This T cell receptor (beta chain) is from a study of shared clonotypes between healthy human individuals. Broader study findings: Few donors restricted represented genetic and exposure-history diversity.

This clone was seen only once. Its antigen is as yet unknown. The data were produced by immunoSEQ multiplex PCR, yet TCRdb's version contains in-frame clones alone and is incomplete. The repertoire holds over a million clones, with around 78% as singletons. V was trimmed by 11 bases and J by 7 bases, leaving 18 bases between them. The CDR3 loop spans 12 amino acids. Germline-derived CDR1 and CDR2 are MDHEN and SYDVKM. The chain employs TRBV28 and TRBJ2-7; D possibly corresponds to TRBD2 (6 bases). The clonotype originates from a man younger than 30 in good health. Some clones in this sample may be carry-over from other donors' samples. Sequencing was performed on memory CD4+ T cells from PBMCs. The subset is: CD45RA-negative fraction. The CDR3 reads CAGRNPRGEQYF. DNA of the CDR3: TGTGCCGGTAGGAACCCACGGGGGGAGCAGTACTTC. Full variable domain (outside the CDR3, taken from reference TRBV28 and TRBJ2-7): DVKVTQSSRYLVKRTGEKVFLECVQDMDHENMFWYRQDPGLGLRLIYFSYDVKMKEKGDIPEGYSVSREKKERFSLILESASTNQTSMYLCAGRNPRGEQYFGPGTRLTVT.